The 18 T cell receptor beta chains reported below all come from one sample, sequenced in a study of blood T cell repertoires in COVID-19. Profiling relied on immunoSEQ multiplex PCR, and the TCRdb table lists in-frame clones only, not all of them. Of around 60,000 clones detected, roughly 84% appear once; the ten largest clones hold roughly a sixth. Sequenced input: peripheral blood. The receptor set was obtained from a man aged 55 to 70 with COVID-19, enrolled during active disease.

This chain uses TRBV18 with TRBJ2-1; D ambiguous. The CDR3 has 14 residues. The germline V gene has CDR1 KGHSH and CDR2 LQKENI. V was clipped by 6 bases and J by 2 bases, with 11 bases between them. This CDR3 reads CASSQTKTYNEQFF. DNA of the CDR3: TGTGCCAGCTCCCAGACAAAAACCTACAATGAGCAGTTCTTC.

This clone was counted between two and nine times. As DNA, the CDR3 is TGTGCCAGCACCCCTATCGGGGGTCGGGGCAATCAGCCCCAGCATTTT. It encodes CASTPIGGRGNQPQHF. V and J are TRBV27 and TRBJ1-5; D perhaps matches TRBD1 (5 bases). In germline, CDR1 is MNHEY, CDR2 SMNVEV (reference sequence). V gave up 7 bases and J gave up 2 bases, with 18 bases separating them. The CDR3 loop spans 16 amino acids.

The gene calls are TRBV27 and TRBJ2-7, with D tentatively TRBD2 (5 bases). The CDR3 consists of 19 residues. V was shortened by 0 bases and J by 3 bases, with 24 bases between the two germline ends. Germline V lookup: CDR1 MNHEY, CDR2 SMNVEV (reference sequence). The CDR3 spells CASSLSTGVGSSALYEQYF. CDR3 sequence (DNA): TGTGCCAGCAGTTTATCGACCGGGGTCGGCTCTTCGGCCCTCTACGAGCAGTACTTC.

The J gene is TRBJ1-1, the V gene TRBV12-2; the table's D call TRBD1 went unverified against the DNA. TRBV12-2 is a known pseudogene. The CDR3 has 15 amino acids. The CDR3 DNA reads as TGTGCAAGTCGCTCGACGAGCAGGGTAGGAACTGAAGCTTTCTTT. It is translated as CASRSTSRVGTEAFF.

The chain employs TRBV3-1 (or the pseudogene TRBV3-2) and TRBJ2-7; 7 bases map to TRBD2. Germline assignment: CDR1 LGHDT and CDR2 YNNKEL (reference sequence). V lost 1 base, J lost 3 bases, and 6 bases stayed unmatched. This CDR3 comprises 15 residues. CDR3 sequence: CASSQGGGSYYEQYF. The CDR3 DNA sequence: TGTGCCAGCAGCCAAGGTGGCGGGAGTTACTACGAGCAGTACTTC.

V and J are TRBV14 and TRBJ2-2; D perhaps matches TRBD2 (6 bases). From germline, CDR1 is SGHDN and CDR2 FVKESK. There are 17 residues in the CDR3. V was pared by 1 base and J by 4 bases, with 16 bases between. The CDR3 protein is CASSQGLGKSFTGELFF. Written as DNA, the CDR3 is TGTGCCAGCAGCCAAGGACTAGGGAAGTCTTTCACCGGGGAGCTGTTTTTT.

In this sample, this clone turned up once. The chain has TRBV7-2 and TRBJ1-4; the D is unclear. Germline V CDR1 and CDR2: SGHTA, FQGNSA. This CDR3 has 13 amino acids. The germline V and J ends were trimmed by 5 bases and 8 bases, with 12 bases remaining between them. CDR3 in amino acids: CASSPEIQEKLFF. The CDR3 DNA reads TGTGCCAGCAGCCCGGAGATCCAAGAAAAACTGTTTTTT.

The chain recombines TRBV9 with TRBJ2-5; the match to TRBD2 covers 8 bases. Germline V gene sequence: CDR1 SGDLS, CDR2 YYNGEE. The CDR3 extends over 14 amino acids. Trimming removed 6 bases from V and 5 bases from J; junction bases left unmatched: 9. The CDR3 here is CASTSGRAHETQYF. The DNA of the CDR3 is TGTGCCAGCACTTCCGGGAGGGCCCACGAGACCCAGTACTTC.

The chain recombines TRBV29-1 with TRBJ2-1; 9 bases fit TRBD1. CDR3 length equals 17 residues. With 0 bases clipped from V and 3 bases from J, the junction kept 9 bases outside the gene matches. Germline V gene sequence: CDR1 SQVTM, CDR2 ANQGSEA. Here the CDR3 reads CSVEDEVRTGVYNEQFF. The CDR3 DNA reads TGCAGCGTTGAAGATGAAGTAAGGACAGGGGTCTACAATGAGCAGTTCTTC.

The chain has TRBV28 and TRBJ1-3; D is perhaps TRBD1 (6 bases). Germline CDR1 is MDHEN and CDR2 is SYDVKM. The CDR3 has 15 amino acids. Trimming took off 6 bases at V and 6 bases at J, with 18 bases between the two ends. The CDR3 is CASSPSAGGPNTIYF. CDR3 in DNA: TGTGCCAGCAGCCCCTCGGCGGGGGGGCCAAACACCATATATTTT.

This sequence joins TRBV11-2 and TRBJ2-1; 8 nucleotides line up with TRBD1. Germline CDR1 SGHAT, CDR2 FQNNGV. The CDR3 length is 15 residues. With V trimmed by 1 base and J by 10 bases, 9 bases remained unmatched. DNA of the CDR3: TGTGCCAGCAGCTTAGTTCGGGACAGGTTATGGGAGCAGTTCTTC. Translated, it gives CASSLVRDRLWEQFF.

The chain employs TRBV21-1 and TRBJ1-1; TRBD1, the D gene given by the table, was not confirmed from the DNA. TRBV21-1 is reported as a pseudogene. CDR3 length equals 15 residues. The CDR3 DNA is TGTGCCAGCACCCTATCGACAGGGACGAACACTGAAGCTTTCTTT. Translating gives CASTLSTGTNTEAFF.

V usage is TRBV12-5 and J usage is TRBJ1-5, with 7 bases lining up with TRBD1. CDR1 and CDR2 from the germline V gene are LGHNT and FRNRAP. The CDR3 consists of 13 residues. V lost 3 bases to trimming and J lost 7 bases; unmatched junction nucleotides: 3. CDR3: CASGLGGWQPQHF. The CDR3 DNA is TGTGCTAGTGGTTTAGGGGGCTGGCAGCCCCAGCATTTT.

This rearrangement joins TRBV5-1 to TRBJ2-1, with 13 bases that match TRBD2. The CDR3 totals 16 residues. CDR1 is SGHRS and CDR2 is YFSETQ in the germline V gene. The trim removed 5 bases at V and 6 bases at J, leaving 8 bases unmatched. The CDR3 loop reads CASRRLGTSGVNEQFF. CDR3 nucleotide sequence: TGCGCCAGCAGACGGTTAGGGACTAGCGGGGTCAATGAGCAGTTCTTC.

The gene calls are TRBV28 and TRBJ2-5, with 9 bases lining up with TRBD1. CDR3 length: 13 amino acids. Trimming cost V 6 bases and J 4 bases; bases outside gene matches: 3. Germline V gene lookup returns CDR1 MDHEN and CDR2 SYDVKM. The chain's CDR3 is CASRRTGAETQYF. The CDR3, as DNA: TGTGCCAGCAGACGGACAGGGGCAGAGACCCAGTACTTC.

The V gene is TRBV30, the J gene TRBJ1-6; D not certain. V was cut by 0 bases and J by 10 bases, with 16 bases left in between. The CDR3 runs 15 residues. Germline-derived CDR1 and CDR2 are GTSNPN and SVGIG (reference sequence). CDR3 amino acids: CAWSVSPGRGSPLHF. CDR3 bases: TGTGCCTGGAGTGTAAGCCCCGGGAGAGGATCACCCCTCCACTTT.

This clone was observed once. This chain connects TRBV7-3 to TRBJ2-3, with D uncertain. The CDR3 covers 17 residues. V was shortened by 1 base and J by 5 bases, with 19 bases between the two germline ends. The germline V gene has CDR1 SGHTA and CDR2 FQGTGA. The DNA for the CDR3 is TGTGCCAGCAGCTTAAACCCCTTCGAAAGTAGTGGAGATACGCAGTATTTT. Amino acids: CASSLNPFESSGDTQYF.

The rearrangement joins TRBV5-5 to TRBJ2-7, with 9 bases that match TRBD2. CDR3 length equals 15 residues. In germline, CDR1 is SGHKS, CDR2 YYEKEE (reference sequence). V lost 6 bases and J lost 2; bases outside the gene matches: 9. CDR3 sequence: CASTLASGTPYEQYF. The CDR3 region has the DNA TGTGCCAGCACCCTGGCTAGCGGGACTCCCTACGAGCAGTACTTC.